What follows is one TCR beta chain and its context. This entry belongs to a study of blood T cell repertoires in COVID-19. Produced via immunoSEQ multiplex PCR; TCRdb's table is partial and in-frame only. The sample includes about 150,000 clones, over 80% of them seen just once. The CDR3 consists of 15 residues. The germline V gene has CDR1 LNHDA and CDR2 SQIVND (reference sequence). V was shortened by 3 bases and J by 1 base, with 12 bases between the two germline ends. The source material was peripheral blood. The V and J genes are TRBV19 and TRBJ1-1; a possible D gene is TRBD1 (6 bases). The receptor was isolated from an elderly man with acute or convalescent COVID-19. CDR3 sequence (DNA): TGTGCCAGTAGTATCTCAAACAGGGAGAACACTGAAGCTTTCTTT. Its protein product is CASSISNRENTEAFF.